This is a list of T cell receptor beta chains from one sample in a study of shared clonotypes between healthy human individuals. Measured with immunoSEQ multiplex PCR; TCRdb has only the in-frame clones, and not every one. The top ten hold more than 1.5% of the sample, which has roughly 2.1 million clones, about 93% seen once. Specimen: naive CD8+ T cells from PBMCs. Every receptor here comes from a young man in good health. Some clones in this sample may be carry-over from other donors' samples. Both conserved end residues are part of each CDR3. The D gene is left open where the match is weak. Clone sizes are given selectively: once, few, many, or a class where the clone is expanded.

>TRBV7-9|TRBJ1-1|-|-
TGTGCCAGCAGCTTAGGTCAGGGAGGTGAAGCTTTCTTT
CASSLGQGGEAFF
>TRBV27|TRBJ2-7|-|TRBD1
TGTGCCAGCAGTTTTCTTAGCATAGTAACAGGGGAGCCCTACGAGCAGTACTTC
CASSFLSIVTGEPYEQYF
>TRBV7-9|TRBJ2-3|-|-
TGTGCCAGCAGCTGGGGGGGGCTCACAGATACGCAGTATTTT
CASSWGGLTDTQYF
>TRBV5-4|TRBJ1-2|-|-
TGTGCCAGCAGCCTAAACGGTTTCCCCCTTTTTGGCTACACCTTC
CASSLNGFPLFGYTF
>TRBV27|TRBJ1-3|-|-
TGTGCCAGCAGTTCACAGGGAAGCTCTGGAAACACCATATATTTT
CASSSQGSSGNTIYF
>TRBV27|TRBJ2-3|-|-
TGTGCCAGCAGTTTGGTCCCCCTCTTTCGGAGCCCTAGCACAGATACGCAGTATTTT
CASSLVPLFRSPSTDTQYF
>TRBV19|TRBJ1-2|-|-
TGTGCCAGTAGTAGCGACTATGGACCGTCACTTTATGGCTACACCTTC
CASSSDYGPSLYGYTF
>TRBV27|TRBJ2-2|-|TRBD2
TGTGCCAGCACCCCCGGGGGGTCCGGCGGGGAGCTGTTTTTT
CASTPGGSGGELFF
>TRBV29-1|TRBJ2-2|-|-
TGCAGCGTTGGCACGAACACCGGGGAGCTGTTTTTT
CSVGTNTGELFF
>TRBV9|TRBJ1-4|-|-
TGTGCCAGCAGCGTAACAGGAACTAATGAAAAACTGTTTTTT
CASSVTGTNEKLFF
>TRBV28|TRBJ2-1|-|-
TGTGCTACAGAACATCTTAACAATGAGCAGTTCTTC
CATEHLNNEQFF
>TRBV19|TRBJ2-2|-|-
TGTGCCAGTAGCCATGGGGGGTACCCCGGGGAGCTGTTTTTT
CASSHGGYPGELFF
>TRBV27|TRBJ2-2|-|-
TGTGCCAGCAGTTTATTTGGGGAATCCGGGGAGCTGTTTTTT
CASSLFGESGELFF
>TRBV28|TRBJ2-7|once|TRBD1
TGTGCCAGCAGAGGGACAGGGGGGTACGAGCAGTACTTC
CASRGTGGYEQYF
>TRBV28|TRBJ2-1|-|-
TGTGCCAGCAGTCTACACAGGGAAATCCCGGTGTGGTTCTTC
CASSLHREIPVWFF
>TRBV19|TRBJ2-1|few|-
TGTGCCAGTAGCCTAGGGTCCACAGAAGGGTGGGATGAGCAGTTCTTC
CASSLGSTEGWDEQFF
>TRBV9|TRBJ2-3|-|TRBD2
TGTGCCAGCAGCGTAGATGGTAGCGGGAGCACAGATACGCAGTATTTT
CASSVDGSGSTDTQYF